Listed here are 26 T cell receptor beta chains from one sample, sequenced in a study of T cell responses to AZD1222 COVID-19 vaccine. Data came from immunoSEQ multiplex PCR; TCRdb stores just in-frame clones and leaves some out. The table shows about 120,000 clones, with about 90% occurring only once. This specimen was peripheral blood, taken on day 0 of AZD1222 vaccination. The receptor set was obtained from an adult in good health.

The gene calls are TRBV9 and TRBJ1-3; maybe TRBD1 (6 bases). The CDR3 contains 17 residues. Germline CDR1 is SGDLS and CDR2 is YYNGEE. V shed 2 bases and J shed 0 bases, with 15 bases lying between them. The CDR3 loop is CASSVSPGANSGNTIYF. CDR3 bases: TGTGCCAGCAGCGTTTCCCCAGGGGCCAACTCTGGAAACACCATATATTTT.

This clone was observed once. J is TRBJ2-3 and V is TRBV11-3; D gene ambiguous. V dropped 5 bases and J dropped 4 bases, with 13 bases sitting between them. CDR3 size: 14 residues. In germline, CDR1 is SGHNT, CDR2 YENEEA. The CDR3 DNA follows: TGTGCCAGCAGCCCGGACCCTAGGGCAGATACGCAGTATTTT. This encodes CASSPDPRADTQYF.

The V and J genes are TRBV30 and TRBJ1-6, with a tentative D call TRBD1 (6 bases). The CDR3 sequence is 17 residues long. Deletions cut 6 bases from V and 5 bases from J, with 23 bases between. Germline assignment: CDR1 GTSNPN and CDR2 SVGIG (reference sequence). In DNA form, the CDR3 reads TGTGCCTGTAACCGGGACACCAGACCCCCTAATAATTCACCCCTCCACTTT. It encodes CACNRDTRPPNNSPLHF.

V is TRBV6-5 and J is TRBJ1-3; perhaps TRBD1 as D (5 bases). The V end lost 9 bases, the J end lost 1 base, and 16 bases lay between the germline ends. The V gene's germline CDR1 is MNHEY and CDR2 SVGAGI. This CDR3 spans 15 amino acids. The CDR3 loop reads CASHRGGLSGNTIYF. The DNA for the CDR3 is TGTGCCAGTCACCGGGGGGGTTTGTCTGGAAACACCATATATTTT.

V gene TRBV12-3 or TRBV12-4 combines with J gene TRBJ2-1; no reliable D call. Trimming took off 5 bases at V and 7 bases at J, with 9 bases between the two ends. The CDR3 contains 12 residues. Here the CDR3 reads CASSPDWNEQFF. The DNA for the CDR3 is TGTGCCAGCAGTCCAGACTGGAATGAGCAGTTCTTC.

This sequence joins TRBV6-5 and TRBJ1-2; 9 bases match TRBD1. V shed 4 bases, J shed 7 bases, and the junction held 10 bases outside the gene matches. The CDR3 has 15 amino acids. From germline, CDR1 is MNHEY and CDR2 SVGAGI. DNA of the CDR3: TGTGCCAGCAGTTTATCGGGACAGGGATTCTTTGGCTACACCTTC. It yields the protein CASSLSGQGFFGYTF.

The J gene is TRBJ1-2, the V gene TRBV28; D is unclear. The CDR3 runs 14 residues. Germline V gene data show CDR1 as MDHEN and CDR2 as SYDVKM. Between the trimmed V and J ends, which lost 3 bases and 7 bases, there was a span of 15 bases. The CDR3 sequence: CASSFRTHSGGYTF. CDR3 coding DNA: TGTGCCAGCAGTTTTCGGACCCACAGTGGTGGCTACACCTTC.

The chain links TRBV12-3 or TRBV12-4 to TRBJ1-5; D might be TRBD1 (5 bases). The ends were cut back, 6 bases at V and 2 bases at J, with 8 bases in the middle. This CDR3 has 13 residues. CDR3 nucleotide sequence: TGTGCCAGCAGCACGACAGGCAATCAGCCCCAGCATTTT. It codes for CASSTTGNQPQHF.

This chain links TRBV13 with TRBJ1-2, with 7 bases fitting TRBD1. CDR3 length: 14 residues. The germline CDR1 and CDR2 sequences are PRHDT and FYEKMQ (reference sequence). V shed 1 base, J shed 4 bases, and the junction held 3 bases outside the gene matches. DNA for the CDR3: TGTGCCAGCAGCTTAGTTCGACAGGGCTATGGCTACACCTTC. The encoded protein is CASSLVRQGYGYTF.

The CDR3 reads CASSRGAGGSSYNSPLHF. CDR3 in DNA: TGTGCCAGCAGCCGTGGTGCAGGGGGGAGCTCCTATAATTCACCCCTCCACTTT. This sequence joins TRBV7-6 and TRBJ1-6; 7 nucleotides agree with TRBD1. The CDR3 contains 18 residues. The germline gives CDR1 SGHVS, CDR2 FNYEAQ. Losses at the gene ends were 5 bases for V and 0 bases for J; bases not matched to a gene: 10.

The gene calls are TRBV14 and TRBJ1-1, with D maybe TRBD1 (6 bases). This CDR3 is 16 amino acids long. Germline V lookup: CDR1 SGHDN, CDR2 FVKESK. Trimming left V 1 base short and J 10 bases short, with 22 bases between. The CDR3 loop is CASSQGAWTATWGAFF. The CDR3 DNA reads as TGTGCCAGCAGCCAAGGGGCCTGGACAGCAACTTGGGGAGCTTTCTTT.

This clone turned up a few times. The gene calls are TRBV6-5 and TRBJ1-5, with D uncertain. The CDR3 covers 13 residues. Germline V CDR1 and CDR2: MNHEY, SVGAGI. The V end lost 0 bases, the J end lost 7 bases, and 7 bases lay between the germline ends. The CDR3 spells CASSYSTAQPQHF. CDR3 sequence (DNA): TGTGCCAGCAGTTACTCCACGGCCCAGCCCCAGCATTTT.

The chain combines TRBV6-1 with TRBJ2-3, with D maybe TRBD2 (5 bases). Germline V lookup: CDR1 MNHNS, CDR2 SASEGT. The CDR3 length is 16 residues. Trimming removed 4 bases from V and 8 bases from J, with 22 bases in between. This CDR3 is CASSVRSEEVGSTQYF. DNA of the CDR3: TGTGCCAGCAGTGTGAGGTCAGAGGAGGTAGGGAGTACGCAGTATTTT.

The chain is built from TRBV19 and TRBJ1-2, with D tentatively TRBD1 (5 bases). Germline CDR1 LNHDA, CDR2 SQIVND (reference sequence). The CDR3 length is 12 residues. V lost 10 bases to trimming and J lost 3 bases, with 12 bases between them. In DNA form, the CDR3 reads TGTGCCACTACCCGGGACCACTATGGCTACACCTTC. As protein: CATTRDHYGYTF.

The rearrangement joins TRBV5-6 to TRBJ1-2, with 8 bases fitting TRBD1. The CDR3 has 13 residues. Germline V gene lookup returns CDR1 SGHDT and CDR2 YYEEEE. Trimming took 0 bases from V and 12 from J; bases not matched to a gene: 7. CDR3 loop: CASSLGTGNGNTF. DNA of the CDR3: TGTGCCAGCAGCTTGGGGACAGGGAACGGGAACACCTTC.

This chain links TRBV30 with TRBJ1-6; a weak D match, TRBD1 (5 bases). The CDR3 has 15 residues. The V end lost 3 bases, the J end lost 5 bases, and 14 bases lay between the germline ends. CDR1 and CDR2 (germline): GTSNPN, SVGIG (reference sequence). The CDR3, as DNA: TGTGCCTGGAGACGCCTACGGGGGGATAATTCACCCCTCCACTTT. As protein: CAWRRLRGDNSPLHF.

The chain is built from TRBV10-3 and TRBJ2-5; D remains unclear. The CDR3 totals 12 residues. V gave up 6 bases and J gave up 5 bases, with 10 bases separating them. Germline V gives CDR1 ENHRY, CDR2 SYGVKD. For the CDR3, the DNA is TGTGCCATCAGAGGCGTTGGGGAGACCCAGTACTTC. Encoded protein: CAIRGVGETQYF.

CDR3 residues: CAISSGDYEQYF. The CDR3 DNA reads TGTGCCATCAGCAGCGGGGACTACGAGCAGTACTTC. The V call is TRBV10-3, the J call TRBJ2-7, with 7 positions matching TRBD2. There are 12 residues in the CDR3. Germline CDR1 ENHRY, CDR2 SYGVKD. The ends lost 6 bases at V and 3 bases at J; junction bases unmatched: 2.

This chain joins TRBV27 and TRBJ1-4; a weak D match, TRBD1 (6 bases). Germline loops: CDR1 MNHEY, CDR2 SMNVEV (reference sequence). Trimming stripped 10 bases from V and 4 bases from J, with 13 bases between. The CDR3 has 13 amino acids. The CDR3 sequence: CANLPGHNEKLFF. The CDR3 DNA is TGTGCCAACCTCCCGGGACATAATGAAAAACTGTTTTTT.

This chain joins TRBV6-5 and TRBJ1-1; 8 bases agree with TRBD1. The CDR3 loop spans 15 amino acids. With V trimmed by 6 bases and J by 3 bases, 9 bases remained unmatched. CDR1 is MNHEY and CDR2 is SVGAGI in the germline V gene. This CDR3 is CASSSRQGRDTEAFF. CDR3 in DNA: TGTGCCAGCAGCTCTAGACAGGGGCGCGACACTGAAGCTTTCTTT.

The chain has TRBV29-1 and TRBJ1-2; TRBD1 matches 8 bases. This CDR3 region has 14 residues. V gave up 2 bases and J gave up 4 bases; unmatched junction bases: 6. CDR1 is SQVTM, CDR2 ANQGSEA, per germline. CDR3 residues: CSVEQGALGYGYTF. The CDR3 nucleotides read TGCAGCGTTGAACAGGGGGCGCTAGGCTATGGCTACACCTTC.

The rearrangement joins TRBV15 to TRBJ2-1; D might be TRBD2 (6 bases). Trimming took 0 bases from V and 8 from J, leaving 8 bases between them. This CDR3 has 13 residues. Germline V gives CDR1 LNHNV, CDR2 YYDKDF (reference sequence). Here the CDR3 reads CATSRDPGDEQFF. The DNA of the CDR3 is TGTGCCACCAGCAGAGATCCGGGGGATGAGCAGTTCTTC.

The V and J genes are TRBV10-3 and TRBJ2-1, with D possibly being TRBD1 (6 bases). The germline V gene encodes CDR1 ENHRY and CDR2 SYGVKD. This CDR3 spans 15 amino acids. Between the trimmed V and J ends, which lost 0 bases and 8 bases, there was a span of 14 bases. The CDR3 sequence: CAISESIQGLDEQFF. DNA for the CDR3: TGTGCCATCAGTGAGTCGATACAGGGCTTGGATGAGCAGTTCTTC.

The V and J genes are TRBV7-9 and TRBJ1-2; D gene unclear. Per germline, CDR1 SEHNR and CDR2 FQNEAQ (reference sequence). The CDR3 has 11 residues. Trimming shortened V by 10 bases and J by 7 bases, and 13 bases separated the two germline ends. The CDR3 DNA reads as TGTGCCACCGGAGAGGTTCGTGGCTACACCTTC. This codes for CATGEVRGYTF.

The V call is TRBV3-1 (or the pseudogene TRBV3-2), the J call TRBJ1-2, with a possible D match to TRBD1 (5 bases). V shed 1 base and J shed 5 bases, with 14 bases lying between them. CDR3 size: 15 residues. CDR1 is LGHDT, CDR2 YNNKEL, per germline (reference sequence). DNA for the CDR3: TGTGCCAGCAGCCAAGGGTACGGGGGGATTTATGGCTACACCTTC. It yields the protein CASSQGYGGIYGYTF.

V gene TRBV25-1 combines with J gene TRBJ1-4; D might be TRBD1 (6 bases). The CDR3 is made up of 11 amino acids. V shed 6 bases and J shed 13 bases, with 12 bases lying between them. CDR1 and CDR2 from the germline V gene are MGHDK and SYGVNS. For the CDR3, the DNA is TGTGCCAGCAGGGCGACAGGAGGACTGTTTTTT. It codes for CASRATGGLFF.